The clone carrying this T cell receptor (beta chain) was recorded a few times. The antigen is not known. CDR3 length equals 15 residues. Trimming pared 0 bases from V and 0 bases from J, leaving 10 bases between. Germline V gene lookup returns CDR1 SGDLS and CDR2 YYNGEE. This sample stems from a study of blood T cells in healthy people across ages. Study-wide points: The authors considered diversity estimates from one million T cells to be underestimates. A roughly linear age-dependent decrease characterized TCR beta diversity per million T cells.

Donation came from healthy Caucasian individuals in Russia who were aged 6 to 90. The use of a sample-barcoded 5' primer and a J-beta primer mix characterized a second PCR of roughly 7 to 12 cycles. TCRdb used MiXCR to reprocess the 5' RACE reads, holding one entry per CDR3 protein. The sample comprises about 720,000 distinct CDR3 sequences, more than 20% of which are singletons, and 3% to 4% rests with the top ten. In addition, the sample was reused for a study of T cells of mothers and their children. That work adds: Related and unrelated pairs show similar shaping of TCR recombination output by thymic selection.

This receptor was obtained from a boy younger than 18 in good health. The chain uses TRBV9 and TRBJ2-7; D is ambiguous. The sequenced sample was blood. DNA of the CDR3: TGTGCCAGCAGCGTAGGTCCAGGTGACTCCTACGAGCAGTACTTC. This gives the protein CASSVGPGDSYEQYF.